One and the same sample provided the 21 T cell receptor beta chains below, sequenced in a study of blood T cells in healthy people across ages. A sample-barcoded 5' primer and a J-beta primer mix were used in a second PCR of roughly 6 to 11 cycles. One entry per CDR3 protein results from TCRdb running MiXCR on the 5' RACE reads. The sample has approximately 850,000 distinct CDR3 sequences; 40% to 50% are singletons. Sequenced input: blood. All receptors derive from a man in his sixties in good health.

This clonotype has a handful of counts. V usage is TRBV3-1 and J usage is TRBJ2-3, with D tentatively TRBD1 or TRBD2 (5 bases each). The V gene lost 0 bases and the J gene lost 7 bases, with 11 bases spanning the gap. This CDR3 has 14 amino acids. Germline V gene sequence: CDR1 LGHDT, CDR2 YNNKEL (reference sequence). DNA for the CDR3: TGTGCCAGCAGCCAAGATATGTGGGGGAATACGCAGTATTTT. As protein: CASSQDMWGNTQYF.

Only a few counts were recorded for this clonotype. The chain recombines TRBV6-2 or TRBV6-3 with TRBJ2-3; 8 nucleotides line up with TRBD1. Germline loops: CDR1 MNHEY, CDR2 SVGEGT. V trimming: 7 bases; J trimming: 1 base; junction bases outside the gene matches: 10. The CDR3 loop spans 16 amino acids. CDR3 amino acids: CASTWVPTGGTDTQYF. The CDR3 DNA sequence: TGTGCCAGCACTTGGGTTCCGACAGGGGGCACAGATACGCAGTATTTT.

The chain is built from TRBV7-2 and TRBJ2-1; 14 bases match TRBD2. The CDR3 is made up of 15 amino acids. Trimming cost V 5 bases and J 10 bases; bases outside gene matches: 7. Germline CDR1 is SGHTA and CDR2 is FQGNSA. Here the CDR3 reads CASSLTSGGVAEQFF. The CDR3, as DNA: TGTGCCAGCAGCCTGACTAGCGGGGGGGTCGCGGAGCAGTTCTTC.

This clonotype came up a few times. V gene TRBV9 combines with J gene TRBJ2-6, with 9 bases matching TRBD1. Germline lookup yields CDR1 SGDLS and CDR2 YYNGEE. J lost 0 bases, V lost 4 bases, and 5 bases had no gene match. CDR3 length equals 17 residues. In DNA form, the CDR3 reads TGTGCCAGCAGCAAGGGACAGGGATCCTCTGGGGCCAACGTCCTGACTTTC. It yields the protein CASSKGQGSSGANVLTF.

This clonotype appeared a few times. The chain couples TRBV27 to TRBJ2-5, with 9 bases aligning to TRBD1. Trimming removed 5 bases from V and 3 bases from J; junction bases left unmatched: 7. CDR1 and CDR2 (germline): MNHEY, SMNVEV (reference sequence). The CDR3 covers 15 residues. The CDR3 spells CASSNGQGTKETQYF. The CDR3, as DNA: TGTGCCAGCAGTAACGGACAGGGGACCAAAGAGACCCAGTACTTC.

The chain links TRBV20-1 to TRBJ2-5, with D hard to call. The CDR3 contains 16 residues. Germline V gene data show CDR1 as DFQATT and CDR2 as SNEGSKA (reference sequence). Deletions cut 0 bases from V and 1 base from J, with 15 bases between. The CDR3, as DNA: TGCAGTGCTAGAGATCAGATAAGGGTTCCCCAAGAGACCCAGTACTTC. This encodes CSARDQIRVPQETQYF.

This clonotype was recorded many times. V is TRBV5-7 and J is TRBJ2-7; 13 bases map to TRBD2. TRBV5-7 is given ORF status, its function remaining uncertain. The V segment lost 4 bases and the J segment 0 bases; nucleotides outside the gene matches: 19. The length of the CDR3 is 21 residues. The CDR3 sequence is CASSRTVPGTSGARSSYEQYF. The CDR3 DNA sequence: TGTGCCAGCAGCAGGACAGTTCCCGGGACTAGCGGGGCCCGGAGCTCCTACGAGCAGTACTTC.

V gene TRBV3-1 combines with J gene TRBJ1-6, with D hard to call. Germline lookup yields CDR1 LGHDT and CDR2 YNNKEL (reference sequence). The length of the CDR3 is 15 residues. Trimming pared 0 bases from V and 9 bases from J, leaving 12 bases between. The CDR3 region is CASSQEGQAGSPLHF. The CDR3 nucleotides read TGTGCCAGCAGCCAAGAAGGGCAGGCAGGTTCACCCCTCCACTTT.

DNA for the CDR3: TGTGCCAGCAGCCCTCGGACCAGGGGGGAGACCCAGTACTTC. Its translation: CASSPRTRGETQYF. The chain combines TRBV7-2 with TRBJ2-5; 7 positions agree with TRBD1. The CDR3 is made up of 14 amino acids. Per germline, CDR1 SGHTA and CDR2 FQGNSA. Unmatched junction bases numbered 8, after V lost 5 bases and J lost 5 bases.

V gene TRBV6-2 or TRBV6-3 combines with J gene TRBJ2-1; D remains ambiguous. In germline, CDR1 is MNHEY, CDR2 SVGEGT. V lost 5 bases, J lost 12 bases, and 11 bases lay in between. The CDR3 is 11 residues long. CDR3 DNA sequence: TGTGCCAGCAGTCCATCCGGTGGGCAGTTCTTC. Translation gives CASSPSGGQFF.

V gene TRBV27 combines with J gene TRBJ1-2; TRBD1 agrees at 11 bases. The length of the CDR3 is 17 residues. V gave up 5 bases and J gave up 4 bases; unmatched junction bases: 12. The V gene's germline CDR1 is MNHEY and CDR2 SMNVEV (reference sequence). The CDR3 nucleotides read TGTGCCAGCAGTGGGGGGGGACAGGGGGAACTCCCCTATGGCTACACCTTC. It encodes CASSGGGQGELPYGYTF.

The genes are TRBV7-9 and TRBJ2-1, with D tentatively TRBD1 or TRBD2 (5 bases each). Judging by the DNA end, TRBJ2-7 fits better; the J call may be wrong. Germline V CDR1 and CDR2: SEHNR, FQNEAQ (reference sequence). The CDR3 is made up of 16 amino acids. The CDR3 protein is CASSPSGTKVAREQYF. The CDR3 bases are TGTGCCAGCAGTCCCTCCGGGACCAAGGTAGCCAGAGAGCAGTACTTC.

As to this clonotype: A junction end diverges from the germline sequence, so it may reflect a read error. This rearrangement joins TRBV12-3 or TRBV12-4 to TRBJ2-3, with TRBD2 matching over 11 bases. This CDR3 is built from 15 residues. The CDR3 DNA is TGTACCAGCAGTTTAAGTAGCGGGGGGGCTGATACGCAGTATTTT. This encodes CTSSLSSGGADTQYF.

Details on this clonotype: Its ends do not fully match the called genes, so a read error is possible. V and J are TRBV7-2 and TRBJ2-7; TRBD1 matches at 8 bases. The CDR3 has 14 residues. Looked up from germline, CDR1 is SGHTA and CDR2 is FQGNSA. CDR3: CVSSLQGASYEQYF. The CDR3 DNA reads TGTGTCAGCAGCCTGCAGGGGGCAAGCTACGAGCAGTACTTC.

As DNA, the CDR3 is TGTGCCAGGGGAGGACAGCGGGAGACCCAGTACTTC. Translation: CARGGQRETQYF. The chain has TRBV30 and TRBJ2-5; possibly TRBD1 or TRBD2 for D (6 bases each). V lost 8 bases and J lost 5, with 15 bases in between. From germline, CDR1 is GTSNPN and CDR2 SVGIG (reference sequence). The CDR3 is 12 residues long.

This rearrangement joins TRBV29-1 to TRBJ2-7, with TRBD1 as a possible D gene (6 bases). The CDR3 runs 12 residues. Germline CDR1 SQVTM, CDR2 ANQGSEA. Trimming pared 6 bases from V and 7 bases from J, leaving 16 bases between. The CDR3 protein is CSVGLSQGEQYF. CDR3 DNA: TGCAGCGTCGGTCTTTCCCAGGGGGAGCAGTACTTC.

In its sample, this clonotype was seen a few times. The rearrangement joins TRBV11-1 to TRBJ2-7, with D perhaps matching TRBD1 (5 bases). Germline CDR1 SGHAT, CDR2 FQDESV (reference sequence). The CDR3 contains 21 residues. With 5 bases removed from V and 4 bases from J, the gap between germline ends came to 36 bases. Here the CDR3 DNA reads TGTGCCAGCAGCCCCGTCGGGCAGACAGTCCGCGCGGTTCCGCGATTATACGAGCAGTACTTC. Translated, it gives CASSPVGQTVRAVPRLYEQYF. Full variable domain (rest looked up from reference TRBV11-1 and TRBJ2-7): EAEVAQSPRYKITEKSQAVAFWCDPISGHATLYWYRQILGQGPELLVQFQDESVVDDSQLPKDRFSAERLKGVDSTLKIQPAELGDSAMYLCASSPVGQTVRAVPRLYEQYFGPGTRLTVT.

The CDR3 spells CASSVEGSGTYEQYF. Here the CDR3 DNA reads TGTGCCAGCAGCGTAGAAGGTAGCGGGACCTACGAGCAGTACTTC. The rearrangement uses TRBV9 and TRBJ2-4; 8 nucleotides line up with TRBD2. TRBJ2-7 matches the DNA end more closely, so the J call is doubtful. The CDR3 runs 15 residues. Germline V gene lookup returns CDR1 SGDLS and CDR2 YYNGEE.

This rearrangement joins TRBV20-1 to TRBJ2-1, with 8 nucleotides matching TRBD1. The CDR3 runs to 15 residues. The V and J ends lost 0 bases and 7 bases, in that order; junction bases with no gene match: 8. The germline V gene has CDR1 DFQATT and CDR2 SNEGSKA (reference sequence). The CDR3 DNA follows: TGCAGTGCTAGAGATTATAACAGGGGGAGGAATGAGCAGTTCTTC. Encoded protein: CSARDYNRGRNEQFF.

The chain has TRBV7-9 and TRBJ1-2; D remains unclear. The CDR3 contains 15 residues. V was pared by 0 bases and J by 4 bases, with 12 bases between. CDR1 SEHNR and CDR2 FQNEAQ come from the germline V gene (reference sequence). DNA for the CDR3: TGTGCCAGCAGCTTAGCGATTGGGAGTTCCTATGGCTACACCTTC. Its translation: CASSLAIGSSYGYTF.

The V gene is TRBV30, the J gene TRBJ2-5; TRBD1 might be the D (6 bases). The CDR3 covers 15 residues. Trimming stripped 4 bases from V and 7 bases from J, with 22 bases between. From germline, CDR1 is GTSNPN and CDR2 SVGIG (reference sequence). CDR3 nucleotides: TGTGCCTGGAAAAAAGTGCAGGGGCCAGTGGGGACCCAGTACTTC. This encodes CAWKKVQGPVGTQYF.